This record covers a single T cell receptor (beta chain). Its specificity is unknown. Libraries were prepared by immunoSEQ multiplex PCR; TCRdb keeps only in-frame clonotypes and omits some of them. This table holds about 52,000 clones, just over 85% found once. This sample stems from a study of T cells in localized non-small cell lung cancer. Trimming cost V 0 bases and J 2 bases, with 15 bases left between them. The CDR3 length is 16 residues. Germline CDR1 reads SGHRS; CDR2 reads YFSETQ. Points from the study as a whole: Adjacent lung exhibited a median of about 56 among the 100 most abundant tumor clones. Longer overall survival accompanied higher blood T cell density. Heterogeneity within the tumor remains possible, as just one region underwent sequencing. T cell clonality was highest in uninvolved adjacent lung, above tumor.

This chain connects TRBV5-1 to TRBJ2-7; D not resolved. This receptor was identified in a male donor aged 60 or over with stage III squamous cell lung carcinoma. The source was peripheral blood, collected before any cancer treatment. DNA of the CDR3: TGCGCCAGCAGCTTGGCCGGAACGGGCATGACCTACGAGCAGTACTTC. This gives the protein CASSLAGTGMTYEQYF.